Shown below are 20 T cell receptor beta chains from a single sample sequenced in a study of blood T cell repertoires in COVID-19. Repertoires were generated with immunoSEQ multiplex PCR, while TCRdb's copy carries only in-frame clones and drops some. The table includes roughly 84,000 clones, over 70% detected once. Source material: peripheral blood. Every receptor here comes from a middle-aged woman with active or convalescent COVID-19.

The chain uses TRBV4-1 and TRBJ1-3; D gene uncertain. Deletions cut 11 bases from V and 0 bases from J, with 26 bases between. Germline V CDR1 and CDR2: MGHRA, YSYEKL. There are 18 residues in the CDR3. This CDR3 is CAGQVHGGLPFSGNTIYF. CDR3 DNA sequence: TGCGCCGGTCAGGTCCACGGAGGCCTACCCTTCTCTGGAAACACCATATATTTT.

The chain links TRBV5-6 to TRBJ1-5, with D tentatively TRBD1 (5 bases). The CDR3 covers 14 residues. Germline CDR1 SGHDT, CDR2 YYEEEE. Trimming cost V 2 bases and J 1 base, with 7 bases left between them. Here the CDR3 DNA reads TGTGCCAGCAGCTTCGGGGGGAGCAATCAGCCCCAGCATTTT. This sequence encodes CASSFGGSNQPQHF.

This CDR3 reads CASSLGQTAGGVYGYTF. CDR3 DNA: TGTGCCAGCAGTTTGGGGCAGACTGCCGGGGGGGTATATGGCTACACCTTC. This chain connects TRBV28 to TRBJ1-2, with D perhaps TRBD1 (5 bases). Deletions cut 3 bases from V and 5 bases from J, with 22 bases between. Germline CDR1 MDHEN, CDR2 SYDVKM. This CDR3 is built from 17 residues.

This clone turned up a few times. The chain has TRBV30 and TRBJ2-5, with unresolved D. The germline V and J ends were trimmed by 3 bases and 1 base, with 12 bases remaining between them. The V gene's germline CDR1 is GTSNPN and CDR2 SVGIG (reference sequence). CDR3 length equals 14 residues. The CDR3 region has the DNA TGTGCCTGGAGCCCTTTATCCCCCCAAGAGACCCAGTACTTC. Encoded protein: CAWSPLSPQETQYF.

The chain combines TRBV7-9 with TRBJ2-5; 8 bases map to TRBD1. Trimming at V came to 5 bases and at J to 1 base, leaving 3 bases not matched to a gene. Germline loops: CDR1 SEHNR, CDR2 FQNEAQ (reference sequence). CDR3 length: 14 residues. The CDR3 spells CASSLQGAQETQYF. In nucleotides, the CDR3 is TGTGCCAGCAGCCTGCAGGGGGCCCAAGAGACCCAGTACTTC.

There are a few counts of this clone. The chain's CDR3 is CASSSATGDRANGYTF. The CDR3 DNA reads TGTGCCAGCAGCTCCGCCACGGGGGACAGGGCAAATGGCTACACCTTC. The chain has TRBV7-9 and TRBJ1-2; 9 positions match TRBD1. The CDR3 runs to 16 residues. Trimming cost V 4 bases and J 6 bases; bases outside gene matches: 12. Germline V gene lookup returns CDR1 SEHNR and CDR2 FQNEAQ (reference sequence).

This chain joins TRBV2 and TRBJ1-4; D remains unclear. V was cut by 0 bases and J by 4 bases, with 9 bases left in between. CDR3 length: 15 residues. CDR1 and CDR2 (germline): SNHLY, FYNNEI. The CDR3 sequence: CASSEALGSNEKLFF. The CDR3 bases are TGTGCCAGCAGTGAAGCGCTTGGCAGTAATGAAAAACTGTTTTTT.

The chain links TRBV15 to TRBJ1-2; 7 bases line up with TRBD1. Per germline, CDR1 LNHNV and CDR2 YYDKDF (reference sequence). V trimming: 3 bases; J trimming: 6 bases; junction bases outside the gene matches: 7. The CDR3 covers 14 residues. CDR3 coding DNA: TGTGCCACCAGCAGGCCCGACAGGGCGAATGGCTACACCTTC. Translating it yields CATSRPDRANGYTF. Drawing the rest from reference TRBV15 and TRBJ1-2, the complete variable domain is DAMVIQNPRYQVTQFGKPVTLSCSQTLNHNVMYWYQQKSSQAPKLLFHYYDKDFNNEADTPDNFQSRRPNTSFCFLDIRSPGLGDTAMYLCATSRPDRANGYTFGSGTRLTVV.

The J gene is TRBJ2-2, the V gene TRBV19; the D gene is possibly TRBD2 (6 bases). V was shortened by 6 bases and J by 5 bases, with 16 bases between the two germline ends. This CDR3 has 15 residues. From germline, CDR1 is LNHDA and CDR2 SQIVND (reference sequence). CDR3 region: CASRRDRVGTGELFF. CDR3 DNA: TGTGCCAGTAGGCGGGACCGGGTAGGGACCGGGGAGCTGTTTTTT.

The chain employs TRBV14 and TRBJ2-2, with D possibly matching TRBD2 (6 bases). Trimming left V 4 bases short and J 5 bases short, with 23 bases between. The CDR3 loop spans 18 amino acids. The germline V gene encodes CDR1 SGHDN and CDR2 FVKESK. CDR3 coding DNA: TGTGCCAGCAGCCTACGTCCCGGGACTGGATCGAGGACCGGGGAGCTGTTTTTT. Its translation is CASSLRPGTGSRTGELFF.

CDR3 DNA: TGTGCCAGCTCGACAGGCGGATACGAGCAGTACTTC. This translates into CASSTGGYEQYF. The chain recombines TRBV18 with TRBJ2-7; tentative D call: TRBD1 (6 bases). Germline assignment: CDR1 KGHSH and CDR2 LQKENI. There are 12 residues in the CDR3. V shed 6 bases and J shed 4 bases, with 10 bases lying between them.

The chain has TRBV28 and TRBJ1-1; no clear D. Between the trimmed V and J ends, which lost 1 base and 1 base, there was a span of 10 bases. The CDR3 spans 15 residues. From germline, CDR1 is MDHEN and CDR2 SYDVKM. The CDR3 protein is CASSLFVNSNTEAFF. CDR3 coding DNA: TGTGCCAGCAGTTTATTCGTAAATTCGAACACTGAAGCTTTCTTT.

This chain links TRBV11-2 with TRBJ1-2, with 9 bases lining up with TRBD1. CDR1 is SGHAT and CDR2 is FQNNGV in the germline V gene. The CDR3 consists of 15 residues. Trimming cost V 5 bases and J 4 bases; bases outside gene matches: 8. Here the CDR3 reads CASSRRQGESYGYTF. CDR3 nucleotides: TGTGCCAGCAGCCGGAGACAGGGGGAGAGCTATGGCTACACCTTC. The full variable domain, in which reference TRBV11-2 and TRBJ1-2 provide the parts outside the CDR3, is EAGVAQSPRYKIIEKRQSVAFWCNPISGHATLYWYQQILGQGPKLLIQFQNNGVVDDSQLPKDRFSAERLKGVDSTLKIQPAKLEDSAVYLCASSRRQGESYGYTFGSGTRLTVV.

This rearrangement joins TRBV6-1 to TRBJ2-7, with 7 bases that match TRBD1. CDR3 length: 14 residues. From germline, CDR1 is MNHNS and CDR2 SASEGT. The V and J ends lost 6 bases and 5 bases, in that order; junction bases with no gene match: 10. The CDR3 region has the DNA TGTGCCAGCAGCCGAAACCGACAGGGCCACGAGCAGTACTTC. Translation: CASSRNRQGHEQYF.

The J gene is TRBJ1-1, the V gene TRBV7-9, with D unclear. The CDR3 contains 16 residues. V was pared by 5 bases and J by 1 base, with 17 bases between. The germline V gene has CDR1 SEHNR and CDR2 FQNEAQ (reference sequence). The CDR3 sequence is CASSHRFRGSNTEAFF. CDR3 in DNA: TGTGCCAGCAGCCACCGCTTCCGCGGGTCGAACACTGAAGCTTTCTTT.

The rearrangement joins TRBV19 to TRBJ1-1; TRBD1 matches 7 bases. The CDR3 spans 16 residues. The V and J ends lost 6 bases and 3 bases, in that order; junction bases with no gene match: 13. Germline values: CDR1 LNHDA, CDR2 SQIVND (reference sequence). The CDR3 loop is CASSTIMNRGYTEAFF. In nucleotides, the CDR3 is TGTGCCAGTAGCACGATAATGAACAGGGGCTACACTGAAGCTTTCTTT.

The V gene is TRBV7-9, the J gene TRBJ2-3; the match to TRBD1 covers 8 bases. The germline V gene has CDR1 SEHNR and CDR2 FQNEAQ (reference sequence). V dropped 3 bases and J dropped 3; count of bases not matched to a gene: 2. This CDR3 is built from 14 residues. The CDR3 loop reads CASSFQGATDTQYF. The DNA of the CDR3 is TGTGCCAGCAGCTTCCAGGGGGCAACAGATACGCAGTATTTT. The full variable domain, its missing parts supplied by reference TRBV7-9 and TRBJ2-3, is DTGVSQNPRHKITKRGQNVTFRCDPISEHNRLYWYRQTLGQGPEFLTYFQNEAQLEKSRLLSDRFSAERPKGSFSTLEIQRTEQGDSAMYLCASSFQGATDTQYFGPGTRLTVL.

The chain uses TRBV28 and TRBJ2-7; weak D call: TRBD1 (6 bases). This CDR3 contains 13 residues. The V and J ends lost 9 bases and 6 bases respectively, with 18 bases between them. Germline V lookup: CDR1 MDHEN, CDR2 SYDVKM. CDR3 amino acids: CARTGRPNVEQYF. In DNA, the CDR3 is TGTGCCAGGACAGGACGGCCGAACGTCGAGCAGTACTTC.

V gene TRBV29-1 combines with J gene TRBJ1-4, with 8 bases identical to TRBD1. This CDR3 is built from 13 residues. The germline V gene has CDR1 SQVTM and CDR2 ANQGSEA. After removal of 6 bases from V and 8 bases from J, the junction contained 8 bases not matched to a gene. CDR3 DNA: TGCAGCGTAAGACAGGGGTTAAGAGAAAAACTGTTTTTT. Protein sequence: CSVRQGLREKLFF. The full variable domain, in which reference TRBV29-1 and TRBJ1-4 provide the parts outside the CDR3, is SAVISQKPSRDICQRGTSLTIQCQVDSQVTMMFWYRQQPGQSLTLIATANQGSEATYESGFVIDKFPISRPNLTFSTLTVSNMSPEDSSIYLCSVRQGLREKLFFGSGTQLSVL.

This chain uses TRBV5-4 with TRBJ2-7; D might be TRBD1 (6 bases). Trimming removed 3 bases at V and 3 bases at J, with 10 bases between. Looked up from germline, CDR1 is SGHNT and CDR2 is YYREEE (reference sequence). This CDR3 has 13 residues. CDR3 residues: CASSSDSYYEQYF. The CDR3 nucleotides are TGTGCCAGCAGCTCGGACAGTTACTACGAGCAGTACTTC.